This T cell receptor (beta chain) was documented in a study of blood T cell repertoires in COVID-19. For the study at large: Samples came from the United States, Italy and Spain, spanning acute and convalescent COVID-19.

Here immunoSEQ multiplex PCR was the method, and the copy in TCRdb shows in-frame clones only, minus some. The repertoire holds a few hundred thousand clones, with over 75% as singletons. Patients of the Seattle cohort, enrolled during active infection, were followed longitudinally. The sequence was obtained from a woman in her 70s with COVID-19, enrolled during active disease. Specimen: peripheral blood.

CDR3 nucleotides: TGTGCCAGTATGAAACAGGGTCAATCTGCAACTAATGAAAAACTGTTTTTT. Its protein is CASMKQGQSATNEKLFF. V usage is TRBV19 and J usage is TRBJ1-4; weak D call: TRBD1 (6 bases). The CDR3 consists of 17 residues. Trimming left V 7 bases short and J 0 bases short, with 18 bases between. Germline assignment: CDR1 LNHDA and CDR2 SQIVND (reference sequence).